A selection of T cell receptor beta chains follows, all from one sample in a study of cytomegalovirus exposure and HLA in healthy donors. The protocol was immunoSEQ multiplex PCR, while the TCRdb copy is restricted to in-frame clones and leaves out a portion. The sample lists 130,000 to 150,000 clones; about four fifths were seen once. Material: PBMCs. These receptor sequences come from a man in his forties in good health and CMV-seronegative. The CDR3 runs from the conserved cysteine through the conserved F or W.

v_gene: TRBV7-9; j_gene: TRBJ2-5; CDR3aa: CASSLPALDLLVIGETQYF
v_gene: TRBV7-2; j_gene: TRBJ2-7; CDR3aa: CASSFGGSYEQYF
v_gene: TRBV29-1; j_gene: TRBJ2-7; CDR3aa: CSVEEGRVAPYEQYF
v_gene: TRBV27; j_gene: TRBJ1-6; CDR3aa: CASREVSSNSPLHF
v_gene: TRBV28; j_gene: TRBJ1-5; CDR3aa: CASSLSQPQHF
v_gene: TRBV28; j_gene: TRBJ1-2; CDR3aa: CAAAAQGTYGYTF
v_gene: TRBV6-5; j_gene: TRBJ1-4; CDR3aa: CASSYKPRDEKLFF
v_gene: TRBV5-4; j_gene: TRBJ1-6; CDR3aa: CASSYKAGNSPLHF
v_gene: TRBV12-5; j_gene: TRBJ2-7; CDR3aa: CASGDLGEAREQYF
v_gene: TRBV5-6; j_gene: TRBJ2-5; CDR3aa: CASSLGLQETQYF
v_gene: TRBV19; j_gene: TRBJ2-3; CDR3aa: CASSPVGSYTQYF
v_gene: TRBV9; j_gene: TRBJ2-1; CDR3aa: CASSSRQDFHEQFF
v_gene: TRBV6-5; j_gene: TRBJ2-7; CDR3aa: CASVKPGDRYEQYF
v_gene: TRBV9; j_gene: TRBJ1-2; CDR3aa: CASSVAPGGYGYTF
v_gene: TRBV9; j_gene: TRBJ1-5; CDR3aa: CASSLGQVDQPQHF
v_gene: TRBV6-5; j_gene: TRBJ1-3; CDR3aa: CASSRQGGNTIYF
v_gene: TRBV7-7; j_gene: TRBJ2-5; CDR3aa: CASSPDRGQETQYF
v_gene: TRBV5-4; j_gene: TRBJ2-7; CDR3aa: CASSYPGQQSYEQYF
v_gene: TRBV6-5; j_gene: TRBJ2-5; CDR3aa: CASSYALSGGETQYF
v_gene: TRBV29-1; j_gene: TRBJ2-2; CDR3aa: CSVEGTGGTNTGELFF
v_gene: TRBV29-1; j_gene: TRBJ2-2; CDR3aa: CSVGTGGTGELFF
v_gene: TRBV5-1; j_gene: TRBJ1-1; CDR3aa: CASSLAPGQTNTEAFF
v_gene: TRBV5-1; j_gene: TRBJ2-7; CDR3aa: CASRPGLANYEQYF
v_gene: TRBV2; j_gene: TRBJ2-4; CDR3aa: CASSEVQLENIQYF
v_gene: TRBV7-2; j_gene: TRBJ2-5; CDR3aa: CASSLGSGGVGETQYF
v_gene: TRBV19; j_gene: TRBJ2-2; CDR3aa: CASSGTSGGAGIGELFF
v_gene: TRBV11-2; j_gene: TRBJ2-7; CDR3aa: CASSLAVGSGRSYEQYF
v_gene: TRBV14; j_gene: TRBJ1-4; CDR3aa: CASSHVSEKLFF
v_gene: TRBV6-5; j_gene: TRBJ1-2; CDR3aa: CASKAGGGGVYGYTF
v_gene: TRBV2; j_gene: TRBJ2-1; CDR3aa: CASSRTSGVGNEQFF
v_gene: TRBV7-2; j_gene: TRBJ2-5; CDR3aa: CASSRDIGPSETQYF
v_gene: TRBV30; j_gene: TRBJ2-1; CDR3aa: CAWSSRQGGVDEQFF
v_gene: TRBV5-6; j_gene: TRBJ1-2; CDR3aa: CASSHRRDRTYGYTF
v_gene: TRBV10-2; j_gene: TRBJ2-1; CDR3aa: CASRYRLAGGQEQFF
v_gene: TRBV9; j_gene: TRBJ2-2; CDR3aa: CASSGRPGELFF
v_gene: TRBV19; j_gene: TRBJ1-1; CDR3aa: CASSGPARTSNTEAFF
v_gene: TRBV19; j_gene: TRBJ1-5; CDR3aa: CASSIGGLHQPQHF
v_gene: TRBV11-2; j_gene: TRBJ2-7; CDR3aa: CASSFGTSGGGEQYF
v_gene: TRBV9; j_gene: TRBJ1-5; CDR3aa: CASSVQGAGQPQHF
v_gene: TRBV6-1; j_gene: TRBJ1-1; CDR3aa: CATQGFRGTEAFF
v_gene: TRBV19; j_gene: TRBJ2-7; CDR3aa: CASSIANGNYEQYF
v_gene: TRBV14; j_gene: TRBJ2-5; CDR3aa: CASSLPIGLGETQYF
v_gene: TRBV6-6; j_gene: TRBJ2-7; CDR3aa: CASSGGTREKYEQYF
v_gene: TRBV6-1; j_gene: TRBJ2-3; CDR3aa: CASIPGGPSTDTQYF
v_gene: TRBV5-1; j_gene: TRBJ1-6; CDR3aa: CASSPTGGGRNSPLHF
v_gene: TRBV7-2; j_gene: TRBJ1-6; CDR3aa: CASSLNTQGPNSPLHF
v_gene: TRBV5-6; j_gene: TRBJ2-2; CDR3aa: CASTFTGELFF
v_gene: TRBV5-1; j_gene: TRBJ1-4; CDR3aa: CASSPKTGVDNEKLFF
v_gene: TRBV25-1; j_gene: TRBJ1-5; CDR3aa: CASSEPGGNQPQHF
v_gene: TRBV6-6; j_gene: TRBJ1-1; CDR3aa: CASSFGMNTEAFF
v_gene: TRBV4-1; j_gene: TRBJ1-1; CDR3aa: CASSQVRTGGRVNTEAFF
v_gene: TRBV10-2; j_gene: TRBJ1-2; CDR3aa: CASSLLPGSGSGYTF
v_gene: TRBV5-4; j_gene: TRBJ2-7; CDR3aa: CASSLGLAGVPSSYEQYF
v_gene: TRBV7-2; j_gene: TRBJ1-5; CDR3aa: CASSLLAQGDQPQHF